The rows below give T cell receptor beta chains drawn from one sample of a study of regulatory T cells in long-lasting Graves disease. TCRdb redid the calling of the multiplex PCR reads with MiXCR, one entry per CDR3 protein. The table lists a few hundred thousand distinct CDR3 sequences, roughly 25% of them singletons. The specimen comprised peripheral blood mononuclear cells (PBMCs), sampled when the disease was refractory, from a patient treated with antithyroid drugs. All receptors derive from a woman between 35 and 50 years old with Graves disease. The conserved cysteine and the conserved F or W are not part of the CDR3 here. Each record gives: J gene, clone size, V gene, CDR3 protein. Only part of the rows carry a size: once, few, many, or a class if the clone is expanded.

TRBJ2-1	few	TRBV5-1	ASSLTSGRAGEQF
TRBJ2-2	few	TRBV27	ASSLTLPGELF
TRBJ2-7	NA	TRBV5-1	ASSGSGKKAYEQY
TRBJ1-1	many	TRBV7-2	ASSLARAGEAF
TRBJ1-5	NA	TRBV12-5	ASGLAPDQPQH
TRBJ1-1	few	TRBV12-3/TRBV12-4	ASSLTEAF
TRBJ1-1	NA	TRBV6-2/TRBV6-3	ASSYDGSAEAF
TRBJ1-5	NA	TRBV20-1	SARISNQPQH
TRBJ2-7	NA	TRBV10-3	AISESFGGVVSYEQY
TRBJ1-1	NA	TRBV19	ASSIAGTNTEAF
TRBJ1-1	few	TRBV5-4	ASSSGTVYSEAF
TRBJ1-4	NA	TRBV12-3/TRBV12-4	ASSFLAGSTNEKLF
TRBJ2-1	NA	TRBV27	ASSLSGAGYNEQF
TRBJ1-2	NA	TRBV6-2/TRBV6-3	ASTPLPRGYGYT
TRBJ2-2	many	TRBV12-3/TRBV12-4	ASSLMTGGTGELF
TRBJ1-5	few	TRBV11-2	ASSLEGRVNQPQH
TRBJ2-7	NA	TRBV20-1	SARDPQGVGEQY
TRBJ2-7	few	TRBV7-2	ASSLGEWQYEQY
TRBJ2-4	few	TRBV12-3/TRBV12-4	ASSLRLGADIQY
TRBJ1-1	NA	TRBV19	ASSRGTGLYAEAF
TRBJ2-7	NA	TRBV19	ASSTSSGGYEQY
TRBJ2-3	NA	TRBV28	ASSLTSVRPTDTQY
TRBJ1-1	once	TRBV6-5	ASSYRRGGRSISTEAF
TRBJ2-2	NA	TRBV7-9	ASSPLPPDGNTGELF
TRBJ2-1	few	TRBV19	ASSYGTSGTYNEQF
TRBJ2-5	many	TRBV2	ASSVGGETQY
TRBJ1-5	many	TRBV6-1	ASSEALPGGASNQPQH
TRBJ2-7	NA	TRBV10-1	ASSESIVSHEQY
TRBJ2-7	many	TRBV7-2	ASSFPGTRHYEQY
TRBJ2-4	many	TRBV2	ASSGVAGVIQY
TRBJ2-1	few	TRBV10-3	AISPSNIEQF
TRBJ2-3	NA	TRBV28	ASSLGAPQDTQY
TRBJ2-3	NA	TRBV29-1	SVGGTVTPDTQY
TRBJ2-7	NA	TRBV7-2	ASSLRTGGATNEQY
TRBJ2-7	NA	TRBV27	ASKGPAEAEQY
TRBJ2-7	many	TRBV28	ASSSSEEIGD
TRBJ1-1	NA	TRBV6-2/TRBV6-3	ASNLDRQNTEAF
TRBJ2-5	many	TRBV27	ASNLNGARQETQY
TRBJ2-4	many	TRBV5-1	ASSPGGKNIQY
TRBJ1-1	few	TRBV7-9	ASNKRGSQNTEAF
TRBJ2-1	NA	TRBV6-2/TRBV6-3	ASSEYWTSYNEQF
TRBJ2-7	few	TRBV6-1	ASTLAGYEQY
TRBJ2-5	few	TRBV27	ASRDRAGSLKTQY
TRBJ1-6	NA	TRBV7-9	ASSFGGQNSPLH
TRBJ2-7	many	TRBV20-1	SARDGTSGPVQY
TRBJ2-1	once	TRBV28	ASIHLAGPYNEQF
TRBJ2-5	NA	TRBV11-2	ASSPRTRTETQY
TRBJ1-4	many	TRBV20-1	SAQDGTEGEKLF
TRBJ2-7	many	TRBV28	ASSFGGYYEQY
TRBJ2-2	NA	TRBV20-1	SAQGGPKYTGELF
TRBJ2-7	once	TRBV3-1	ASSEPGPHYEQY
TRBJ1-1	many	TRBV6-5	ASSYSFLANTEAF
TRBJ2-7	NA	TRBV20-1	GAYGSGSSYEQY
TRBJ2-3	NA	TRBV7-3	ASSLRGLADTQY
TRBJ2-7	many	TRBV20-1	SAPSRVGGQY
TRBJ2-5	NA	TRBV20-1	SARDMALRQLQETQY
TRBJ2-7	NA	TRBV3-1	ASSPSGEERDYEQY